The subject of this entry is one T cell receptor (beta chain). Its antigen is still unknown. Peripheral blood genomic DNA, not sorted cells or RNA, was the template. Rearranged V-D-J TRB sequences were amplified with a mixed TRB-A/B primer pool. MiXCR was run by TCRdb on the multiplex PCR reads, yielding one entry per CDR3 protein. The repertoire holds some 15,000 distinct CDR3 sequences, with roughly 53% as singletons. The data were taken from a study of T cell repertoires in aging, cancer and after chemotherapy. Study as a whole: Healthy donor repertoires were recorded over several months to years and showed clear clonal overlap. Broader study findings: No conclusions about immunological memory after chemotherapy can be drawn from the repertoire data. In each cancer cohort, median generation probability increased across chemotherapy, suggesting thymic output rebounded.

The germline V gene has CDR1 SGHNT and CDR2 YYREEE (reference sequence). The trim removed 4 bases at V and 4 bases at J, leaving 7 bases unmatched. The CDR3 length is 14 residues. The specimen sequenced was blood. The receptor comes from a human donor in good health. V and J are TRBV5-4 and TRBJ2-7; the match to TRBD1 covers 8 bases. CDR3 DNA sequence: TGTGCCAGCAGCAAAACAGGGGGTTTGTACGAGCAGTACTTC. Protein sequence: CASSKTGGLYEQYF. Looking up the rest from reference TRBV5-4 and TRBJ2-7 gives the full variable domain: ETGVTQSPTHLIKTRGQQVTLRCSSQSGHNTVSWYQQALGQGPQFIFQYYREEENGRGNFPPRFSGLQFPNYSSELNVNALELDDSALYLCASSKTGGLYEQYFGPGTRLTVT.